This T cell receptor (beta chain) was observed in a study of cytomegalovirus exposure and HLA in healthy donors. Whole-study results and caveats: The study found most TCR sequences rare, yet found some public TCRs in many donors.

CDR1 is MGHRA and CDR2 is YSYEKL in the germline V gene. This CDR3 region has 16 residues. V lost 4 bases to trimming and J lost 3 bases, with 18 bases between them. Of note for this clone: What it binds is unknown.

Some clones are missing from TCRdb's copy, which holds only in-frame ones; the method was immunoSEQ multiplex PCR. This sample has around 250,000 clones, with around 89% found just once. The chain combines TRBV4-1 with TRBJ1-2; no firm D call. The specimen was PBMCs. This receptor was taken from a young woman in good health and CMV-seronegative. The CDR3 sequence is CASSREPAPGHYGYTF. CDR3 in DNA: TGCGCCAGCAGCCGAGAACCCGCCCCAGGCCACTATGGCTACACCTTC.